Listed here is a single TCR beta chain. The antigen is not known. All of the donors resided in Nashville, Tennessee, and each was a Caucasian adult. The table came from immunoSEQ multiplex PCR; TCRdb's copy has only in-frame clones and leaves some out. This table has about 1.1 million clones, roughly 77% appearing once. The data were taken from a study of shared clonotypes between healthy human individuals. The CDR3 sequence is 15 residues long. Looked up from germline, CDR1 is SGHRS and CDR2 is YFSETQ. Trimming took off 4 bases at V and 3 bases at J, with 16 bases between the two ends. General study results and limits: The study drew on few donors, limiting represented genetic and exposure-history diversity. It was observed that 4% to 6% of naive CD4 clonotypes were shared across a handful of donors.

The TCR originated in a man aged 18 to 35 in good health. Some clones in this sample may be carry-over from other donors' samples. The chain uses TRBV5-1 and TRBJ1-1, with TRBD1 as a possible D gene (5 bases). Sample: memory CD4+ T cells from PBMCs. As to subset: CD45RA-negative fraction. The CDR3 bases are TGCGCCAGCAGCCTGGCAGGGCCGAGGGACACTGAAGCTTTCTTT. This encodes CASSLAGPRDTEAFF.